A selection of T cell receptor beta chains follows, all from one sample in a study of blood T cell repertoires in COVID-19. The assay was immunoSEQ multiplex PCR, and TCRdb's table has in-frame clones only and misses some. The sample has about 360,000 clones, around 88% seen once. The specimen sequenced was peripheral blood. These receptors were obtained from a woman between 55 and 75 years old with COVID-19, enrolled during active disease. Both conserved end residues are part of each CDR3. The order of the fields is D gene, clone size, J gene, V gene, CDR3 protein, CDR3 DNA. D genes are given only for firm matches. Only some rows state a clone size, as once, few, many or a class for expanded clones.

>NA|NA|TRBJ1-3|TRBV4-3
CASSQGGVGSGNTIYF
TGCGCCAGCAGCCAAGGCGGCGTAGGATCTGGAAACACCATATATTTT
>NA|once|TRBJ2-1|TRBV6-4
CASSKESSYNEQFF
TGTGCCAGCAGTAAGGAGAGCTCCTACAATGAGCAGTTCTTC
>TRBD1|few|TRBJ1-2|TRBV18
CASSVKTGNYGYTF
TGTGCCAGCTCGGTCAAGACAGGGAACTATGGCTACACCTTC
>NA|NA|TRBJ1-6|TRBV11-2
CASSSGLTMVNSPLHF
TGTGCCAGCAGCTCAGGGTTGACGATGGTGAATTCACCCCTCCACTTT
>NA|few|TRBJ1-2|TRBV5-1
CASSDTRYRENYGYTF
TGCGCCAGCAGCGATACCCGCTACAGGGAGAACTATGGCTACACCTTC
>NA|NA|TRBJ1-4|TRBV7-8
CASSFLGGREKLFF
TGTGCCAGCAGCTTTCTGGGGGGGCGGGAAAAACTGTTTTTT
>NA|NA|TRBJ2-3|TRBV9
CASSPSPAASDTQYF
TGTGCCAGCAGCCCCTCCCCCGCAGCGTCTGATACGCAGTATTTT
>NA|NA|TRBJ2-2|TRBV6-4
CASSRGGTGELFF
TGTGCCAGCTCCCGAGGGGGCACCGGGGAGCTGTTTTTT
>TRBD1|NA|TRBJ1-5|TRBV10-1
CASQTKDRQGSNQPQHF
TGCGCCAGCCAAACAAAAGATCGACAGGGTTCTAATCAGCCCCAGCATTTT
>NA|few|TRBJ2-1|TRBV6-6
CASSYESLEQFF
TGTGCCAGCAGTTACGAAAGCCTGGAGCAGTTCTTC
>NA|once|TRBJ1-3|TRBV30
CAWNSGGSGNTIYF
TGTGCCTGGAACAGCGGCGGCTCTGGAAACACCATATATTTT
>TRBD1|NA|TRBJ2-3|TRBV5-8
CASSGGQGVNTQYF
TGTGCCAGCAGCGGAGGACAGGGGGTTAATACGCAGTATTTT
>NA|NA|TRBJ2-1|TRBV11-3
CASSPDRYNEQFF
TGTGCCAGCAGTCCTGACAGGTACAATGAGCAGTTCTTC
>TRBD2|NA|TRBJ2-1|TRBV4-2
CASSQGGRGGGNEQFF
TGTGCCAGCAGCCAAGGTGGGCGGGGGGGCGGTAATGAGCAGTTCTTC
>TRBD2|NA|TRBJ2-3|TRBV5-1
CASSSLLAGGTDTQYF
TGCGCCAGCAGCTCCTTACTAGCGGGGGGAACAGATACGCAGTATTTT
>NA|few|TRBJ2-1|TRBV3-1/TRBV3-2
CASSQALIPGQGLTGDEQFF
TGTGCCAGCAGCCAAGCCCTAATCCCAGGGCAGGGCCTCACCGGCGATGAGCAGTTCTTC
>NA|NA|TRBJ1-3|TRBV2
CASSASRRGGNTIYF
TGTGCCAGCAGTGCGTCCCGGAGGGGAGGAAACACCATATATTTT
>TRBD1|NA|TRBJ1-4|TRBV5-1
CASSLAGQFNEKLFF
TGCGCCAGCAGCTTGGCGGGACAGTTTAATGAAAAACTGTTTTTT
>NA|NA|TRBJ2-7|TRBV5-1
CASSLGAYEQYF
TGCGCCAGCAGCTTGGGAGCCTACGAGCAGTACTTC
>NA|NA|TRBJ2-1|TRBV12-3/TRBV12-4
CASSPGNEQFF
TGTGCCAGCAGTCCCGGTAATGAGCAGTTCTTC
>TRBD1|NA|TRBJ2-1|TRBV7-8
CASSWPTGGRYNEQFF
TGTGCCAGCAGCTGGCCGACAGGGGGCCGCTACAATGAGCAGTTCTTC
>TRBD2|NA|TRBJ2-5|TRBV27
CASSLISGGLQETQYF
TGTGCCAGCAGTTTAATTAGCGGGGGCCTCCAAGAGACCCAGTACTTC
>NA|NA|TRBJ2-3|TRBV12-3/TRBV12-4
CARPRADTQYF
TGTGCCAGGCCGCGGGCAGATACGCAGTATTTT
>TRBD1|NA|TRBJ1-2|TRBV10-2
CASSESKFHRGGYGYTF
TGCGCCAGCAGTGAGTCGAAGTTCCACAGGGGAGGCTATGGCTACACCTTC
>TRBD2|NA|TRBJ2-1|TRBV5-1
CASSLRLAGVHNEQFF
TGCGCCAGCAGCTTGAGGCTAGCGGGGGTACACAATGAGCAGTTCTTC
>NA|NA|TRBJ2-7|TRBV27
CASSLQGTPYEQYF
TGTGCCAGCAGTTTACAGGGGACACCCTACGAGCAGTACTTC
>TRBD1|NA|TRBJ1-4|TRBV28
CASWARDRAEKLFF
TGTGCCAGCTGGGCCCGGGACAGGGCCGAAAAACTGTTTTTT
>TRBD1|NA|TRBJ1-1|TRBV11-3
CASSILTGADTEAFF
TGTGCCAGCAGCATCCTTACAGGGGCAGACACTGAAGCTTTCTTT
>TRBD1|NA|TRBJ1-4|TRBV18
CASSPQPTGGYEKLFF
TGTGCCAGCTCACCACAACCGACAGGGGGTTACGAAAAACTGTTTTTT
>NA|NA|TRBJ1-6|TRBV6-2/TRBV6-3
CASSYSPSRNSPLHF
TGTGCCAGCAGTTACTCACCGTCGAGGAATTCACCCCTCCACTTT
>NA|NA|TRBJ1-1|TRBV29-1
CSVEELGGTEAFF
TGCAGCGTTGAAGAGTTGGGGGGCACTGAAGCTTTCTTT
>NA|once|TRBJ2-7|TRBV21-1
CASSSRGGGPSYEQYF
TGTGCCAGCAGCTCGAGGGGAGGAGGGCCCTCCTACGAGCAGTACTTC
>NA|once|TRBJ1-2|TRBV21-1
CASSKRQAFYGYTF
TGTGCCAGCAGCAAAAGACAGGCCTTCTATGGCTACACCTTC
>TRBD2|once|TRBJ2-1|TRBV6-5
CASSPSGGVDEQFF
TGTGCCAGCAGTCCTAGCGGGGGCGTGGATGAGCAGTTCTTC
>NA|NA|TRBJ1-1|TRBV15
CATSRGGGLNTEAFF
TGTGCCACCAGCAGAGGAGGGGGATTGAACACTGAAGCTTTCTTT
>TRBD2|NA|TRBJ2-3|TRBV9
CASSGTGTTVDTQYF
TGTGCCAGCAGCGGCACCGGGACTACGGTAGATACGCAGTATTTT
>NA|NA|TRBJ2-7|TRBV7-2
CASSFSAGSYEQYF
TGTGCCAGCAGCTTCTCCGCGGGCTCCTACGAGCAGTACTTC